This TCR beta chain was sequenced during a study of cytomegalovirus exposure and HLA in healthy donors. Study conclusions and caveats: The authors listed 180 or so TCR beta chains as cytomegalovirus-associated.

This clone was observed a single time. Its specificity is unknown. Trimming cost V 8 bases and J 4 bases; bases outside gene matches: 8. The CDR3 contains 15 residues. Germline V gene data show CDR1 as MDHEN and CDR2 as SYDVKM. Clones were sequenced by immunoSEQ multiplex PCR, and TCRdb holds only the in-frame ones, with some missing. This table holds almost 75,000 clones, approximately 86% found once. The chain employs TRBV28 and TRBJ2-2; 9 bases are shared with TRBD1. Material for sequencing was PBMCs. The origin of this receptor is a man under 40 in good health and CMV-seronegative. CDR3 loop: CASGGGQGVTGELFF. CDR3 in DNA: TGTGCCAGCGGGGGGGGACAGGGAGTCACCGGGGAGCTGTTTTTT.